Described below is a single T cell receptor beta chain sequence and its context. Every subset's genomic DNA went evenly onto several immunoSEQ plates. In the original processing: Junction-only sequences without quality scores were provided by ImmunoSEQ, so filtering was different. The repertoire was sequenced with immunoSEQ multiplex PCR; TCRdb's copy has only in-frame clones and lacks some. V, J and clone size are those of that table, while D and trimming were read from the DNA. Among around 1.6 million clones listed, about 98% were seen once. The sample comes from a study of shared clonotypes between healthy human individuals. Division of CD4+ cells produced a CD45RA+ naive subset and a CD45RA-negative memory subset. The V segment lost 5 bases and the J segment 3 bases; nucleotides outside the gene matches: 9. Germline V gives CDR1 MNHEY, CDR2 SMNVEV (reference sequence). CDR3 length: 15 residues.

The chain joins TRBV27 to TRBJ1-2, with TRBD1 matching 7 bases. The sequencing sample was made of naive CD4+ T cells sorted from blood. Subset meaning: CD45RA+ positively selected. The TCR was taken from a young man in good health. The CDR3 DNA reads as TGTGCCAGCAGTGAAGGGGACAGACCCCACTATGGCTACACCTTC. The encoded protein is CASSEGDRPHYGYTF.